The clone carrying this TCR beta chain came up once. This specimen comes from a study of blood T cell repertoires in COVID-19. This CDR3 is 17 amino acids long. Germline V gene sequence: CDR1 SGHTA, CDR2 FQGNSA. V dropped 5 bases and J dropped 1; count of bases not matched to a gene: 10. Data came from immunoSEQ multiplex PCR; TCRdb stores just in-frame clones and leaves some out. Among about 72,000 clones listed, more than 80% were seen once. The sample taken for sequencing was peripheral blood. This receptor was taken from a woman over 75 with active or convalescent COVID-19. The J gene is TRBJ2-3, the V gene TRBV7-2; 9 bases map to TRBD2. CDR3 in DNA: TGTGCCAGCAGCCTAGACTACCCTAGCGGGGGCACAGATACGCAGTATTTT. Translation gives CASSLDYPSGGTDTQYF.